What follows describes a single T cell receptor (beta chain). Its matching antigen is unknown. Isolated RNA was reverse transcribed into cDNA used as the sequencing template. Profiled with immunoSEQ multiplex PCR; TCRdb holds only in-frame clones, not every one. Seen here are about 150,000 clones, under 60% observed once, and the top ten hold nearly 6.5%. The source of the sample is a study of CD8+ T cells in alopecia areata. Whole-study context: Among treated patients, oral tofacitinib was administered at 5 to 10 mg twice daily. Overall study results and limits: In lesional scalp, particularly from alopecia totalis/universalis, clonality was higher than in normal scalp.

This CDR3 comprises 16 residues. Germline-derived CDR1 and CDR2 are MNHEY and SVGAGI. Deletions cut 0 bases from V and 3 bases from J, with 9 bases between. This TCR derives from a human donor with alopecia areata. The chain recombines TRBV6-5 with TRBJ2-6; D remains ambiguous. Sequenced material: CD4+ T cells sorted from blood, taken at week 0. CDR3 sequence (DNA): TGTGCCAGCAGTTACTCGGCCAGGCATGGGGCCAACGTCCTGACTTTC. Translating gives CASSYSARHGANVLTF.